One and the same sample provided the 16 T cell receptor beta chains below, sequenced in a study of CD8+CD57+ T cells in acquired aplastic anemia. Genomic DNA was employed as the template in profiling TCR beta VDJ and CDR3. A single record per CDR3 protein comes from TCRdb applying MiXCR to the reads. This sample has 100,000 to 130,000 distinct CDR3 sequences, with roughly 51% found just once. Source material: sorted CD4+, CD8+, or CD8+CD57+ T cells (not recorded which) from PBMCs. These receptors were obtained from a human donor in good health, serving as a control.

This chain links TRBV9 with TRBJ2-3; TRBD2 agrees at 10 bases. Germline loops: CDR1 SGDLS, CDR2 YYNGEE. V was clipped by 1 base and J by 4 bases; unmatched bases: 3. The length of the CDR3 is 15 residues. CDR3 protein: CASSVLAGAADTQYF. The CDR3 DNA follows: TGTGCCAGCAGCGTACTAGCGGGAGCGGCAGATACGCAGTATTTT. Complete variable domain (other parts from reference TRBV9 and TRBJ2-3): DSGVTQTPKHLITATGQRVTLRCSPRSGDLSVYWYQQSLDQGLQFLIQYYNGEERAKGNILERFSAQQFPDLHSELNLSSLELGDSALYFCASSVLAGAADTQYFGPGTRLTVL.

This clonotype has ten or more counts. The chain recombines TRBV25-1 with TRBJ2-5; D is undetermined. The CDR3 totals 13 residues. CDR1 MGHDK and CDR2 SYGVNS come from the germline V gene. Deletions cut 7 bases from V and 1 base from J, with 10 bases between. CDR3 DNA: TGTGCCAGCAATCCCGGAACCCAAGAGACCCAGTACTTC. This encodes CASNPGTQETQYF. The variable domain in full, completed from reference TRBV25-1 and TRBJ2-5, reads EADIYQTPRYLVIGTGKKITLECSQTMGHDKMYWYQQDPGMELHLIHYSYGVNSTEKGDLSSESTVSRIRTEHFPLTLESARPSHTSQYLCASNPGTQETQYFGPGTRLLVL.

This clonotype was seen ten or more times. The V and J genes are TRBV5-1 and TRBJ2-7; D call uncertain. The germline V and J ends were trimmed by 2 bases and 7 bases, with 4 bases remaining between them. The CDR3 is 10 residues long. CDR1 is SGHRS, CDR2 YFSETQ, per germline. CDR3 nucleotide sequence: TGCGCCAGCAGCTTCTGGGAGCAGTACTTC. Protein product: CASSFWEQYF.

DNA of the CDR3: TGTGCCAGCAGCTGGTTATCCGAGCAGTACTTC. As protein: CASSWLSEQYF. The chain is built from TRBV7-9 and TRBJ2-7; D is ambiguous. The CDR3 runs 11 residues. V was cut by 4 bases and J by 6 bases, with 7 bases left in between. Germline-derived CDR1 and CDR2 are SEHNR and FQNEAQ (reference sequence).

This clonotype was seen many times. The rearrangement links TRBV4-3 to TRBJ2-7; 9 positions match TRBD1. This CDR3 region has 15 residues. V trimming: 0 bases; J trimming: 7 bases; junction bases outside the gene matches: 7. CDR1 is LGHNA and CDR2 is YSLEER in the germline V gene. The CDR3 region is CASSQDDRGGPEQYF. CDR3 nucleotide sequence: TGCGCCAGCAGCCAAGATGACAGGGGGGGGCCGGAGCAGTACTTC.

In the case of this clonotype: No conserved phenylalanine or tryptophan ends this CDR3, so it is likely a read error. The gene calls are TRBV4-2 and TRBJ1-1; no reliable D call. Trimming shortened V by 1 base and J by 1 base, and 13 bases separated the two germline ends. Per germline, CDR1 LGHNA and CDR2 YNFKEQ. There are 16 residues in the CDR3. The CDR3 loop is CASSQGKSGPNTEAFL. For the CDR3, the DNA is TGTGCCAGCAGCCAAGGGAAGAGTGGGCCGAACACTGAAGCTTTCCTT.

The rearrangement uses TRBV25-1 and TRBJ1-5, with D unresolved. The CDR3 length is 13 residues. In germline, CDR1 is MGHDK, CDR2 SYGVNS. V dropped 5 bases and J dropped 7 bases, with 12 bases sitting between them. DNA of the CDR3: TGTGCCAGCAGTTTCCACGAACAGCAGCCCCAGCATTTT. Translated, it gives CASSFHEQQPQHF.

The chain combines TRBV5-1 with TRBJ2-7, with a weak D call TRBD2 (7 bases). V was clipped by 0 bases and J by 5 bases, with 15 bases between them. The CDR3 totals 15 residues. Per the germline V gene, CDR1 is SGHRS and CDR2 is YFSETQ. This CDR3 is CASSLGGGRTNEQYF. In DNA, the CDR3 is TGCGCCAGCAGCTTGGGGGGGGGCCGGACGAACGAGCAGTACTTC.

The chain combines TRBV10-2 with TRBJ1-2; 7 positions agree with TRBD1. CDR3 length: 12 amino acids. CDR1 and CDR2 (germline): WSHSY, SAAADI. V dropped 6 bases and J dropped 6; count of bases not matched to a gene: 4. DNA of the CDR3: TGCGCCAGCAGGGACAGGTCGGATGGCTACACCTTC. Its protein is CASRDRSDGYTF.

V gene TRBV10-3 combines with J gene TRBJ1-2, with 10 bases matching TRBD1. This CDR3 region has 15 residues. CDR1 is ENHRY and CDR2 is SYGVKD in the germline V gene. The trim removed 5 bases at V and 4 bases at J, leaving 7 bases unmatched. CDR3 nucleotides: TGTGCCATCAGTAGAGCCGGGACAGGGGTCTATGGCTACACCTTC. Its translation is CAISRAGTGVYGYTF.

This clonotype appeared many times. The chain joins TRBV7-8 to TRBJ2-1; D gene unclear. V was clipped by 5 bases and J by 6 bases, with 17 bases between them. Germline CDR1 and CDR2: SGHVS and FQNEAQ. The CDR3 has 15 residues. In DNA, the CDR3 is TGTGCCAGCAGCATAACCGGGCCCGGAACCAATGAGCAGTTCTTC. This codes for CASSITGPGTNEQFF.

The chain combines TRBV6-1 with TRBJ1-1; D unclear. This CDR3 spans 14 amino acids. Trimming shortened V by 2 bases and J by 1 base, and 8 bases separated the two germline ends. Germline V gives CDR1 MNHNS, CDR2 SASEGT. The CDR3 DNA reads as TGTGCCAGCAGTGAAATCGGCTCGAACACTGAAGCTTTCTTT. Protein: CASSEIGSNTEAFF.

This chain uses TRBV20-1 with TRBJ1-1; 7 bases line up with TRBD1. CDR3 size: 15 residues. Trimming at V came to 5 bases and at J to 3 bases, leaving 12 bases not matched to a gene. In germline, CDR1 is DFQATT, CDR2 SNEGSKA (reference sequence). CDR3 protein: CSARTGETPYTEAFF. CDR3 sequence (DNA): TGCAGTGCTCGTACAGGGGAAACGCCCTACACTGAAGCTTTCTTT.

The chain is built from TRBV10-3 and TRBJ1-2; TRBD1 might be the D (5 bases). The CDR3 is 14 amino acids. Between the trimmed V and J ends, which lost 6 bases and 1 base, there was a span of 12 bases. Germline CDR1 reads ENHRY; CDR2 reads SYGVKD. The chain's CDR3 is CAISRAGVNYGYTF. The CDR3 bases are TGTGCCATCAGCCGGGCGGGGGTTAACTATGGCTACACCTTC.

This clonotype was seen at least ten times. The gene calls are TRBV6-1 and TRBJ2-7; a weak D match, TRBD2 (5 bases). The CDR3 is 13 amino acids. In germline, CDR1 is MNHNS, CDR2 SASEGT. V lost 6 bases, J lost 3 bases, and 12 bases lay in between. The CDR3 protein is CASRLTGNYEQYF. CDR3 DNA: TGTGCCAGCAGGTTAACGGGGAACTACGAGCAGTACTTC.

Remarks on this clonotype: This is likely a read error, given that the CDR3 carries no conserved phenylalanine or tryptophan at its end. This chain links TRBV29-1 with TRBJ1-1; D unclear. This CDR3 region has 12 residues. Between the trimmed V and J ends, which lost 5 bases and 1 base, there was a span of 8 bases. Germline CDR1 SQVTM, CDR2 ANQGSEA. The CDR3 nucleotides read TGCAGCGTTCAACACTGGAACACTGAAGCTTTCTCT. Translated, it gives CSVQHWNTEAFS.